The clone carrying this T cell receptor beta chain was seen once. The antigen is undetermined. The data are from a study of cytomegalovirus exposure and HLA in healthy donors. Primers: 60 Vbeta forward and 13 Jbeta reverse. Under the authors' procedure: A follow-up analysis tallied 60 million to 85 million unique TCR beta chains, about 10 million shared. Method: immunoSEQ multiplex PCR; TCRdb's copy keeps in-frame clones and lacks some. V, J and clone size were drawn from that table, and D and trimming were deduced from the DNA. The sample yields about 150,000 clones, 50% to 75% seen once. Losses at the gene ends were 4 bases for V and 7 bases for J; bases not matched to a gene: 6. CDR1 and CDR2 (germline): MNHEY, SVGAGI. CDR3 length: 14 residues. Study observations and caveats: In the analysis, some V segments, TRBV6-2 and TRBV6-3 included, were excluded as indistinguishable. Per a later analysis, about 15,000 TCR beta sequences showed association with HLA alleles at 0.05 false discovery rate. Most TCR sequences proved rare, with some public TCRs found in many donors.

The chain uses TRBV6-5 and TRBJ1-5, with 8 positions matching TRBD1. Specimen: PBMCs. This receptor was taken from a woman in her thirties or forties in good health and CMV-seronegative. In nucleotides, the CDR3 is TGTGCCAGCAGTTCGGACAGGGTAAAGCAGCCCCAGCATTTT. Residues: CASSSDRVKQPQHF.